What follows describes a single TCR beta chain. Study processing details: Reference gene primer amplification gave nucleated cell count estimates. Clones were read by immunoSEQ multiplex PCR, and TCRdb kept only the in-frame ones, dropping some. V and J calls and clone size follow that table, whereas D and trimming were derived from the DNA. This sample has some 250,000 clones; around four fifths occur once, and the top ten carry approximately 4%. These data come from a study of blood T cell repertoires in COVID-19. Study-wide context: Researchers got acute and convalescent COVID-19 samples from the United States, Italy and Spain. In each case, the material was cDNA or gDNA derived from T cells, B-cell-depleted T cells, or PBMCs.

The CDR3 extends over 15 amino acids. Germline CDR1 reads SGHNT; CDR2 reads YYREEE (reference sequence). The junction had 11 bases not matched to a gene; V was cut back by 3 bases and J by 8 bases. This TCR came from a man in his 60s with acute or convalescent COVID-19. The chain links TRBV5-4 to TRBJ1-2, with 9 bases aligning to TRBD1. The sample consisted of peripheral blood. The CDR3 nucleotides are TGTGCCAGCAGCTCGTCCGGGACAGGGCTTGGCGGCTACACCTTC. It translates to CASSSSGTGLGGYTF.